The 20 T cell receptor beta chains below all came from one sample that was sequenced in a study of blood T cell repertoires in COVID-19. Sequenced by immunoSEQ multiplex PCR; TCRdb stores in-frame clones only, minus some. The sample holds 250,000 to 350,000 clones, over 70% seen once. What was sequenced was peripheral blood. These receptors were collected from a woman aged 45-65 years with acute or convalescent COVID-19.

The CDR3 bases are TGTGCCAGCAGCGGACAGGGGGGACGGCCCCAGCATTTT. It is translated as CASSGQGGRPQHF. This chain joins TRBV6-5 and TRBJ1-5; 10 bases map to TRBD1. The CDR3 has 13 amino acids. V gave up 6 bases and J gave up 9 bases; unmatched junction bases: 5. Looked up from germline, CDR1 is MNHEY and CDR2 is SVGAGI.

This clone was seen more than once but under ten times. The J gene is TRBJ2-7, the V gene TRBV5-8, with D unresolved. CDR3 length: 9 residues. The V and J ends lost 10 bases and 5 bases respectively, with 7 bases between them. Germline values: CDR1 SGHTS, CDR2 YDEGEE. For the CDR3, the DNA is TGTGCCTCCTCGGACGAGCAGTACTTC. As protein: CASSDEQYF.

The rearrangement uses TRBV2 and TRBJ1-1; maybe TRBD1 (5 bases). The germline V gene has CDR1 SNHLY and CDR2 FYNNEI. V lost 6 bases and J 11 bases, leaving 16 bases between the germline ends. The CDR3 contains 12 residues. As DNA, the CDR3 is TGTGCCAGCAGAGGGGACTCCTGGGGGGCTTTCTTT. It specifies CASRGDSWGAFF.

The chain uses TRBV5-1 and TRBJ2-1, with TRBD1 identical over 7 bases. The CDR3 sequence is 14 residues long. The trim removed 0 bases at V and 7 bases at J, leaving 4 bases unmatched. The germline V gene has CDR1 SGHRS and CDR2 YFSETQ. Here the CDR3 DNA reads TGCGCCAGCAGCTTGGTGGGCAGGGGGAATGAGCAGTTCTTC. This codes for CASSLVGRGNEQFF.

The rearrangement joins TRBV6-2 or TRBV6-3 to TRBJ1-2; TRBD1 aligns across 10 bases. J lost 0 bases, V lost 4 bases, and 5 bases had no gene match. The CDR3 is 16 amino acids. From germline, CDR1 is MNHEY and CDR2 SVGEGT. In DNA form, the CDR3 reads TGTGCCAGCAGTTCGGACAGGGGGAGAGCTAACTATGGCTACACCTTC. Translating gives CASSSDRGRANYGYTF.

The chain carries TRBV9 and TRBJ2-3, with TRBD2 matching over 11 bases. Germline CDR1 reads SGDLS; CDR2 reads YYNGEE. The CDR3 covers 14 residues. Trimming removed 6 bases from V and 5 bases from J; junction bases left unmatched: 5. The CDR3 DNA reads as TGTGCCAGCAAGAGGCTAGCGGGGGGAGATACGCAGTATTTT. Its protein product is CASKRLAGGDTQYF.

The chain uses TRBV27 and TRBJ2-5, with 13 positions matching TRBD2. J was trimmed by 5 bases and V by 5 bases; bases with no gene match: 14. The CDR3 is 18 amino acids. Germline assignment: CDR1 MNHEY and CDR2 SMNVEV (reference sequence). In DNA form, the CDR3 reads TGTGCCAGCAGTGCCGGGACTAGCGGGATTCCCGGGGAGGAGACCCAGTACTTC. As protein: CASSAGTSGIPGEETQYF.

This clone was observed once. The chain recombines TRBV19 with TRBJ2-1; 13 bases agree with TRBD2. From germline, CDR1 is LNHDA and CDR2 SQIVND (reference sequence). J lost 5 bases, V lost 3 bases, and 4 bases had no gene match. The CDR3 sequence is 16 residues long. The CDR3 DNA sequence: TGTGCCAGTAGTATCGTTACTAGCGGGGGGGACAATGAGCAGTTCTTC. As protein: CASSIVTSGGDNEQFF.

The gene calls are TRBV4-3 and TRBJ2-7, with 10 bases that match TRBD1. CDR1 is LGHNA, CDR2 YSLEER, per germline. The V segment lost 4 bases and the J segment 1 base; nucleotides outside the gene matches: 1. The CDR3 extends over 14 amino acids. CDR3 sequence (DNA): TGCGCCAGCAGCCCGGGACAGGGGTCCTACGAGCAGTACTTC. This sequence encodes CASSPGQGSYEQYF.

V and J are TRBV2 and TRBJ1-4; tentatively, D is TRBD1 (6 bases). Germline V gene lookup returns CDR1 SNHLY and CDR2 FYNNEI. V was trimmed by 11 bases and J by 6 bases, leaving 19 bases between them. The CDR3 is 14 amino acids. The CDR3 loop reads CAVLQGRGDEKLFF. As DNA, the CDR3 is TGTGCCGTACTGCAGGGCAGGGGTGATGAAAAACTGTTTTTT.

This chain joins TRBV12-3 or TRBV12-4 and TRBJ1-5, with D possibly matching TRBD1 (6 bases). CDR3 length equals 13 residues. V was cut by 6 bases and J by 7 bases, with 13 bases left in between. The CDR3 region is CASSPRGQQPQHF. CDR3 nucleotide sequence: TGTGCCAGCAGCCCCAGGGGACAACAGCCCCAGCATTTT.

The chain recombines TRBV11-2 with TRBJ1-1; a possible D gene is TRBD1 (6 bases). In germline, CDR1 is SGHAT, CDR2 FQNNGV. The CDR3 consists of 17 residues. V was shortened by 2 bases and J by 3 bases, with 19 bases between the two germline ends. CDR3 DNA: TGTGCCAGCAGCTTAAGGGGGTTCGGGAACGGCCACACTGAAGCTTTCTTT. Its translation is CASSLRGFGNGHTEAFF.

This clone has a single count. J is TRBJ1-5 and V is TRBV27; D remains ambiguous. The V end lost 7 bases, the J end lost 3 bases, and 13 bases lay between the germline ends. The germline CDR1 and CDR2 sequences are MNHEY and SMNVEV (reference sequence). This CDR3 has 14 residues. The CDR3 region is CASKKAQDNQPQHF. The CDR3 DNA follows: TGTGCCAGCAAGAAAGCTCAGGACAATCAGCCCCAGCATTTT.

The J gene is TRBJ2-2, the V gene TRBV27; the match to TRBD1 covers 9 bases. The CDR3 contains 17 residues. The V gene's germline CDR1 is MNHEY and CDR2 SMNVEV (reference sequence). The junction had 11 bases not matched to a gene; V was cut back by 5 bases and J by 4 bases. The CDR3 sequence: CASSPPPGTGFTGELFF. The CDR3 region has the DNA TGTGCCAGCAGTCCCCCCCCCGGGACAGGGTTCACCGGGGAGCTGTTTTTT.

This sequence joins TRBV19 and TRBJ2-1; 8 nucleotides align to TRBD2. J lost 2 bases, V lost 5 bases, and 11 bases had no gene match. This CDR3 comprises 17 residues. Germline V CDR1 and CDR2: LNHDA, SQIVND (reference sequence). CDR3 in DNA: TGTGCCAGTAGTGCAATAGCGGGGATAAACGCCTACAATGAGCAGTTCTTC. Its translation: CASSAIAGINAYNEQFF.

This clone was picked up one time. V gene TRBV19 combines with J gene TRBJ1-3, with TRBD1 matching over 10 bases. This CDR3 region has 16 residues. Germline CDR1 is LNHDA and CDR2 is SQIVND (reference sequence). The V and J ends lost 6 bases and 3 bases, in that order; junction bases with no gene match: 8. In DNA, the CDR3 is TGTGCCAGTAGCTTCGGGACAGGGGCGATTGGAAACACCATATATTTT. This translates into CASSFGTGAIGNTIYF.

V is TRBV2 and J is TRBJ2-2, with 9 nucleotides matching TRBD1. The CDR3 extends over 15 amino acids. Germline V gene sequence: CDR1 SNHLY, CDR2 FYNNEI. Trimming removed 5 bases from V and 6 bases from J; junction bases left unmatched: 7. CDR3 loop: CASSLATGGAGELFF. CDR3 DNA sequence: TGTGCCAGCAGTCTCGCGACAGGGGGGGCCGGGGAGCTGTTTTTT.

This chain joins TRBV4-1 and TRBJ1-1; 11 bases align to TRBD1. After removal of 0 bases from V and 3 bases from J, the junction contained 0 bases not matched to a gene. The germline V gene encodes CDR1 MGHRA and CDR2 YSYEKL. CDR3 length: 15 residues. CDR3 bases: TGCGCCAGCAGCCAAGAGGGACAGGGGGACACTGAAGCTTTCTTT. It encodes CASSQEGQGDTEAFF.

The V call is TRBV7-2, the J call TRBJ2-1; TRBD2 aligns across 10 bases. CDR1 SGHTA and CDR2 FQGNSA come from the germline V gene. Trimming cost V 0 bases and J 4 bases; bases outside gene matches: 9. The CDR3 is 18 amino acids. This chain's CDR3 is CASSLAGSGGSFYNEQFF. The CDR3 DNA reads as TGTGCCAGCAGCTTAGCGGGTAGCGGGGGGTCCTTTTACAATGAGCAGTTCTTC.

This clone has a handful of counts. The genes are TRBV4-2 and TRBJ1-1, with 8 bases aligning to TRBD1. The CDR3 is 15 amino acids. Germline lookup yields CDR1 LGHNA and CDR2 YNFKEQ. Trimming cost V 0 bases and J 4 bases; bases outside gene matches: 4. The CDR3 DNA reads as TGTGCCAGCAGCCAAGACAGGGGGCTACGCACTGAAGCTTTCTTT. Its translation: CASSQDRGLRTEAFF.